The sequence of this T cell receptor beta chain was determined in a study of CD8 T cells in Susac syndrome. When the RNA was reverse transcribed, random hexamers were used with an input of roughly 0.45 to 1 ug. immunoSEQ multiplex PCR amplified TCR beta CDR3 across 54 Vbeta, 13 Jbeta. Using its own MiXCR run on the immunoSEQ multiplex PCR reads, TCRdb lists one record per CDR3 protein. There are around 140,000 distinct CDR3 sequences in the sample; roughly 80% occur only once, and roughly 0.5% lies in the top ten. CD8+ and CD4+ T cells from blood underwent TCR beta sequencing. Relapsing-remitting disease, either stable or active, was present in the multiple sclerosis controls, who were treatment-naive patients. In contrast to the negatively isolated CD8+ and CD4+ T cells, TEMRA cells were FACS-enriched. The sequenced sample was CD8+ T cells from PBMCs. The TCR sequence derives from a human donor with multiple sclerosis.

DNA for the CDR3: TGTGCCAGCAGTGAGCCCCGGGGCCGGCATGGCTACACCTTC. Amino acids: CASSEPRGRHGYTF. The V gene is TRBV6-1, the J gene TRBJ1-2; maybe TRBD1 (5 bases). V was pared by 3 bases and J by 6 bases, with 14 bases between. In germline, CDR1 is MNHNS, CDR2 SASEGT. This CDR3 comprises 14 residues.